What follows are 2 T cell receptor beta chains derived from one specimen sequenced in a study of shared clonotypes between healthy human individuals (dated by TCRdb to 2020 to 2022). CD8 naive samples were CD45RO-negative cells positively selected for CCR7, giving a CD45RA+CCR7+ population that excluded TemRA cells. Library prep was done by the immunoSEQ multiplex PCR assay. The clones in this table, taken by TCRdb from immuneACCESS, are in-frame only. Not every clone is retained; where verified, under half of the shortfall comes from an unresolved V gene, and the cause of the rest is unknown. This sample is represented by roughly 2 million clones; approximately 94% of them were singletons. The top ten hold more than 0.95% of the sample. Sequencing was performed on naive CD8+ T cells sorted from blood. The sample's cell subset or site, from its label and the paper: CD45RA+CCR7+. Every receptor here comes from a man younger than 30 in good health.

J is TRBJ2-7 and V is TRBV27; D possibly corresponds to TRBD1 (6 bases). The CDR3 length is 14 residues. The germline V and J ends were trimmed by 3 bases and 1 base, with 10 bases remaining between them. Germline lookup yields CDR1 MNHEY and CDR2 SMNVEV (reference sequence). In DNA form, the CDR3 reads TGTGCCAGCAGTTTCCAGGGACAATCCTACGAGCAGTACTTC. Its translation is CASSFQGQSYEQYF.

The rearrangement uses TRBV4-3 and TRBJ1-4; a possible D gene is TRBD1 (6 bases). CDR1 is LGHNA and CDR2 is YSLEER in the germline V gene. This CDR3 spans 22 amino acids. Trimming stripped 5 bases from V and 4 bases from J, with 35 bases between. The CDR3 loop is CASSEDRELANDWSGGNEKLFF. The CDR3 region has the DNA TGCGCCAGCAGCGAGGACAGAGAATTAGCCAATGATTGGAGTGGGGGTAATGAAAAACTGTTTTTT.